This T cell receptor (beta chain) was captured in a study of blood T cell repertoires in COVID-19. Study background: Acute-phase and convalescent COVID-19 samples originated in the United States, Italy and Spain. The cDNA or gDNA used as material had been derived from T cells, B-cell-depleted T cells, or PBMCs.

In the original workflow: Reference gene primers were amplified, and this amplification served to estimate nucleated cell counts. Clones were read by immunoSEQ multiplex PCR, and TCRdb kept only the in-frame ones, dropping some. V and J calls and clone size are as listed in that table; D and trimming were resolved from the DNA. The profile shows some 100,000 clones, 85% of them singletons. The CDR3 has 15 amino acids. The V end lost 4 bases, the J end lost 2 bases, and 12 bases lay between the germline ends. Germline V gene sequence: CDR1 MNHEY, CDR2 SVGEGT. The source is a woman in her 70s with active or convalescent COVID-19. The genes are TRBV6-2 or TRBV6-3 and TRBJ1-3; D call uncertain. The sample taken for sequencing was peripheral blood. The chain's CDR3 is CASSSNAGTGNTIYF. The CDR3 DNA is TGTGCCAGCAGTTCGAATGCGGGGACTGGAAACACCATATATTTT.